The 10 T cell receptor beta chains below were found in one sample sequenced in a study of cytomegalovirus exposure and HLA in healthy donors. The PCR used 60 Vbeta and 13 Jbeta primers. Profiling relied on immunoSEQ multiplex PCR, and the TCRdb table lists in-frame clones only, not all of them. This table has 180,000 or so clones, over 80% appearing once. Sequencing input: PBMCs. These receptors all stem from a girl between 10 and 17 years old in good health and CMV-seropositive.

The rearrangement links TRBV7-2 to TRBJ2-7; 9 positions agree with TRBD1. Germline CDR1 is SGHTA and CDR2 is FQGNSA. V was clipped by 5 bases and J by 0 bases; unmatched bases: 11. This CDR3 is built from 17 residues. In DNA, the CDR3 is TGTGCCAGCAGCACCACAGGGGGCGCGGACAGCTCCTACGAGCAGTACTTC. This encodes CASSTTGGADSSYEQYF.

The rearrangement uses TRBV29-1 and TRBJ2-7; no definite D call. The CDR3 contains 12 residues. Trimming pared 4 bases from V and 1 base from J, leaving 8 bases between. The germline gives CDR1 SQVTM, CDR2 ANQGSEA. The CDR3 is CSVVTVSYEQYF. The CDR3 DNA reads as TGCAGCGTTGTTACAGTTTCCTACGAGCAGTACTTC.

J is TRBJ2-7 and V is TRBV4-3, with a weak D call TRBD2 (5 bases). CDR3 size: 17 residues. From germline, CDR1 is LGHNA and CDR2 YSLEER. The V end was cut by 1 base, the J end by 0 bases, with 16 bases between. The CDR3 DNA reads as TGCGCCAGCAGCCAAGGGGTTACCGGGGTCGACTCCTACGAGCAGTACTTC. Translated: CASSQGVTGVDSYEQYF.

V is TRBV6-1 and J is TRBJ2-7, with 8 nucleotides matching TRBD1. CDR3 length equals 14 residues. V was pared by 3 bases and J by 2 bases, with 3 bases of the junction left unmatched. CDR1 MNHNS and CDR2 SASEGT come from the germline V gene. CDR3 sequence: CASSEGGQAYEQYF. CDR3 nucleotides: TGTGCCAGCAGTGAGGGGGGACAGGCCTACGAGCAGTACTTC.

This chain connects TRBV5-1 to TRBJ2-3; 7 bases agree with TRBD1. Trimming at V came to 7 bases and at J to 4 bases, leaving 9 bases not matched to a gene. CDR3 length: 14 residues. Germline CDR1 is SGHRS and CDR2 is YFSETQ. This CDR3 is CASVPGQPPDTQYF. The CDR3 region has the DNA TGCGCCAGCGTCCCGGGACAGCCACCAGATACGCAGTATTTT.

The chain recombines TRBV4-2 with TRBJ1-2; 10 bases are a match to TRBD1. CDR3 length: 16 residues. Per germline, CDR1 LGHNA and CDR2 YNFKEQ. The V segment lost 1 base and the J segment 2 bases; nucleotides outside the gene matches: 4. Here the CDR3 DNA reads TGTGCCAGCAGCCAAGGCGGGGACAGGGGCAACTATGGCTACACCTTC. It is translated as CASSQGGDRGNYGYTF.

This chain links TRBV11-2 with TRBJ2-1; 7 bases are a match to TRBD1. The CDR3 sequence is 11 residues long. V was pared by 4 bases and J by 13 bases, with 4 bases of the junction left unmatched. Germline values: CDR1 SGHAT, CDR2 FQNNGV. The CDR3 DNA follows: TGTGCCAGCAGCTCGGGACAGAGACAGTTCTTC. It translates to CASSSGQRQFF.

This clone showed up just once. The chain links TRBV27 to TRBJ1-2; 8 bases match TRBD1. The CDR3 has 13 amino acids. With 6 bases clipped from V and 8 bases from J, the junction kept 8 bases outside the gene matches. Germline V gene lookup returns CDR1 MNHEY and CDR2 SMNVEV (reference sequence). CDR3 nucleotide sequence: TGTGCCAGCAGCCTCCAGGGGGCCCGAGGCTACACCTTC. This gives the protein CASSLQGARGYTF.

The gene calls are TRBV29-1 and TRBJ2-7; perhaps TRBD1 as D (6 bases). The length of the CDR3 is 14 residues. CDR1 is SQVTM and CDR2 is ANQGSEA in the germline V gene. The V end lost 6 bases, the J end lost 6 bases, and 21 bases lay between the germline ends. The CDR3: CSVEDWTAPGEQYF. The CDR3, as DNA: TGCAGCGTGGAGGATTGGACAGCCCCAGGCGAGCAGTACTTC.

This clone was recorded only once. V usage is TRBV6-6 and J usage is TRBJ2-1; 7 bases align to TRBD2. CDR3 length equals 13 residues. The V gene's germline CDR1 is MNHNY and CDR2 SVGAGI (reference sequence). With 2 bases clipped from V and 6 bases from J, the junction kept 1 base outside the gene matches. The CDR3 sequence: CASSYGGSNEQFF. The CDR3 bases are TGTGCCAGCAGTTACGGCGGGAGCAATGAGCAGTTCTTC.